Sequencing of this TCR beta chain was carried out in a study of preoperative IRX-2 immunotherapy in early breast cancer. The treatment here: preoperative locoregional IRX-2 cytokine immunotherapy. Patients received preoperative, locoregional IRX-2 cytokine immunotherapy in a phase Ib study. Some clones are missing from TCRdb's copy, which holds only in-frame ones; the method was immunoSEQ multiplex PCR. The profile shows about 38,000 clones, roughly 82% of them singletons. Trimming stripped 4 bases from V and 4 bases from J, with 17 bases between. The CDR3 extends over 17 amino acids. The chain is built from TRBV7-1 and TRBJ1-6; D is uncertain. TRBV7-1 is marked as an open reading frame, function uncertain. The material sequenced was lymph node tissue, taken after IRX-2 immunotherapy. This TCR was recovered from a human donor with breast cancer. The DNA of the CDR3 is TGTGCCAGCAGCTTGGCGGCCGGCAGCTTTTATAATTCACCCCTCCACTTT. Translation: CASSLAAGSFYNSPLHF.